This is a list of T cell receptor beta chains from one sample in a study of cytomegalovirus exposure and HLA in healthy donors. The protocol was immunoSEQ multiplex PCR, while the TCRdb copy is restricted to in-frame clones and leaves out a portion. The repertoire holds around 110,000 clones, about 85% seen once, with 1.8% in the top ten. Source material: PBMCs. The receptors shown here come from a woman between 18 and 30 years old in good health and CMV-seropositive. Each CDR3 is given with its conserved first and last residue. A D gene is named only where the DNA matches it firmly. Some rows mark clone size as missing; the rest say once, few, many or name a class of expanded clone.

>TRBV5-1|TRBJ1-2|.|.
CASSLDFRGGYGYTF
TGCGCCAGCAGCTTGGACTTCAGGGGCGGGTATGGCTACACCTTC
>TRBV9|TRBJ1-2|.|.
CASSVVARGDYGYTF
TGTGCCAGCAGCGTAGTGGCCAGGGGCGACTATGGCTACACCTTC
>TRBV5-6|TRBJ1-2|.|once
CASSGRTASNYGYTF
TGTGCCAGCAGCGGTAGGACAGCGTCTAACTATGGCTACACCTTC
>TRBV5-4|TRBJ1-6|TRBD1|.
CASSTTGLNSPLHF
TGTGCCAGCAGCACGACAGGGCTTAATTCACCCCTCCACTTT
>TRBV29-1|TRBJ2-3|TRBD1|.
CSGAPTGGAADTQYF
TGCAGCGGAGCCCCTACAGGGGGTGCTGCGGATACGCAGTATTTT
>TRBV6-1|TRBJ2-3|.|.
CASSALRLLSTDTQYF
TGTGCCAGCAGTGCTCTCAGGTTATTAAGCACAGATACGCAGTATTTT
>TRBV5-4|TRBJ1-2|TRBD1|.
CASSLGGTGSAYGYTF
TGTGCCAGCAGCTTGGGGGGGACAGGGTCGGCGTATGGCTACACCTTC
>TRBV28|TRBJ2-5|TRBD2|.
CASSLASGTQDGETQYF
TGTGCCAGCAGTTTAGCGAGCGGGACCCAGGACGGGGAGACCCAGTACTTC
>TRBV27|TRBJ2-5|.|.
CASSLNPGLLFKETQYF
TGTGCCAGCAGTTTAAATCCGGGACTCTTATTCAAAGAGACCCAGTACTTC
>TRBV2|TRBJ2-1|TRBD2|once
CASHPGGSGGMNEQFF
TGTGCCAGCCACCCAGGTGGTAGCGGGGGGATGAATGAGCAGTTCTTC
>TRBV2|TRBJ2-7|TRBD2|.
CASSAGQAGGPYEQYF
TGTGCCAGCAGTGCCGGCCAAGCGGGGGGCCCCTACGAGCAGTACTTC
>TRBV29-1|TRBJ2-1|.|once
CSVEFQGTEQFF
TGCAGCGTTGAGTTTCAGGGCACTGAGCAGTTCTTC
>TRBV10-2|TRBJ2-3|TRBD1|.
CAIQLTGSTDTQYF
TGCGCCATCCAGTTGACAGGGAGCACAGATACGCAGTATTTT
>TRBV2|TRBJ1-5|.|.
CASREGGPTQPQHF
TGTGCCAGCAGGGAAGGGGGGCCGACTCAGCCCCAGCATTTT
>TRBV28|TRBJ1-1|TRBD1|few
CASSGDRYEAFF
TGTGCCAGCAGTGGGGACAGATATGAAGCTTTCTTT
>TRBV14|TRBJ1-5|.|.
CASSQGGPYSNQPQHF
TGTGCCAGCAGCCAAGGGGGGCCTTATAGCAATCAGCCCCAGCATTTT
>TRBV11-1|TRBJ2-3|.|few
CASSLTAASTDTQYF
TGTGCCAGCAGCCTGACGGCGGCTAGCACAGATACGCAGTATTTT
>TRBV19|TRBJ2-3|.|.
CASSDGGRRDTQYF
TGTGCCAGTAGTGATGGGGGGAGACGAGATACGCAGTATTTT
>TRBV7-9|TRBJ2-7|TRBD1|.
CASTAPRGQGSYEQYF
TGTGCCAGCACCGCCCCCCGGGGACAGGGTTCCTACGAGCAGTACTTC
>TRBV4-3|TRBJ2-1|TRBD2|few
CASSQGTSGGSNEQFF
TGCGCCAGCAGCCAAGGGACTAGCGGGGGAAGCAATGAGCAGTTCTTC
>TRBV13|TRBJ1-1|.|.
CASSLRQLEAFF
TGTGCCAGCAGCTTACGACAGCTTGAAGCTTTCTTT
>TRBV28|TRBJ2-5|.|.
CASSESGGVETQYF
TGTGCCAGCAGTGAATCAGGTGGTGTGGAGACCCAGTACTTC
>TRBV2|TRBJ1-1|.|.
CASSESPGTATEAFF
TGTGCCAGCAGTGAATCCCCCGGGACTGCCACTGAAGCTTTCTTT
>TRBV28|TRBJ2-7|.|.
CASRLQVAYEQYF
TGTGCCAGCAGACTCCAGGTGGCGTACGAGCAGTACTTC
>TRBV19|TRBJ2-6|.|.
CASSLGPGANVLTF
TGTGCCAGTAGCCTTGGGCCCGGGGCCAACGTCCTGACTTTC
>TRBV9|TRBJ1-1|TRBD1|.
CASSSKDRTEAFF
TGTGCCAGCAGCTCAAAGGACAGGACTGAAGCTTTCTTT
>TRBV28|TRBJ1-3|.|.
CASSIDVGHHSGNTIYF
TGTGCCAGCAGTATCGATGTGGGACATCACTCTGGAAACACCATATATTTT
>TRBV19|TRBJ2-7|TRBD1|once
CASSNRDSLSYEQYF
TGTGCCAGTAGTAATAGGGACAGCCTATCCTACGAGCAGTACTTC
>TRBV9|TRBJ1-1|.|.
CASSPGDIRNTEAFF
TGTGCCAGCAGCCCCGGGGACATCCGGAACACTGAAGCTTTCTTT
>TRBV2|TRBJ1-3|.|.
CASSEDSYSGNTIYF
TGTGCCAGCAGTGAAGACAGTTACTCTGGAAACACCATATATTTT
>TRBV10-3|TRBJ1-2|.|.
CAISEGTGLGYTF
TGTGCCATCAGTGAGGGCACAGGGCTTGGCTACACCTTC
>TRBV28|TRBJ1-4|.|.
CASSQGGADEKLFF
TGTGCCAGCAGTCAAGGGGGGGCAGATGAAAAACTGTTTTTT
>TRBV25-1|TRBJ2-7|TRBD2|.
CASRGQTSGGAISYEQYF
TGTGCCAGCAGGGGCCAGACTAGCGGGGGGGCTATTTCCTACGAGCAGTACTTC
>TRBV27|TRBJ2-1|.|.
CASSSGQRNEQFF
TGTGCCAGCAGTTCCGGACAGAGGAATGAGCAGTTCTTC
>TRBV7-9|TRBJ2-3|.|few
CASSPARGTDTQYF
TGTGCCAGCAGCCCCGCTCGGGGCACAGATACGCAGTATTTT
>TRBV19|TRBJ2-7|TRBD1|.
CASTETGSSYEQYF
TGTGCCAGTACCGAGACAGGGTCTAGCTACGAGCAGTACTTC
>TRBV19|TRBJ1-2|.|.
CASSINYGYTF
TGTGCCAGTAGCATCAACTATGGCTACACCTTC
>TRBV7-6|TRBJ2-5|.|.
CASSLGGGRIRETQYF
TGTGCCAGCAGCTTAGGCGGTGGGAGGATTAGGGAGACCCAGTACTTC
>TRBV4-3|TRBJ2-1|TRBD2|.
CASSQEGSGGANEQFF
TGCGCCAGCAGCCAAGAAGGTAGCGGGGGGGCCAATGAGCAGTTCTTC
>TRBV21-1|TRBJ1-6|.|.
CASSKGLYHPPLHF
TGTGCCAGCAGCAAAGGTCTATACCATCCACCCCTCCACTTT
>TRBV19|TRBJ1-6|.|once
CASSFQLGGSPLHF
TGTGCCAGTAGTTTCCAATTAGGGGGTTCACCCCTCCACTTT
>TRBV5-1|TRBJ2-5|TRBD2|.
CASSLERTSGGETQYF
TGCGCCAGCAGCTTGGAGAGGACTAGCGGGGGCGAGACCCAGTACTTC
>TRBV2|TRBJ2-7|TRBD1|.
CASSSGTGIYEQYF
TGTGCCAGCAGTTCCGGGACAGGGATTTACGAGCAGTACTTC
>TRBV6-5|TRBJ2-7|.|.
CASSYGTATEQYF
TGTGCCAGCAGTTATGGGACTGCGACCGAGCAGTACTTC
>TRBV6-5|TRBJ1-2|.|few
CASAKGHRNYGYTF
TGTGCCAGCGCCAAGGGCCACAGGAACTATGGCTACACCTTC
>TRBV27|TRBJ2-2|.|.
CASRTTYNTGELFF
TGTGCCAGCAGAACTACCTATAACACCGGGGAGCTGTTTTTT
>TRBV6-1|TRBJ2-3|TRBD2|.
CASSEAAGGKDTQYF
TGTGCCAGCAGTGAAGCAGCGGGGGGTAAAGATACGCAGTATTTT
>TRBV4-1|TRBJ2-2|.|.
CASSQDHKGYTGELFF
TGCGCCAGCAGCCAAGACCACAAGGGGTATACCGGGGAGCTGTTTTTT
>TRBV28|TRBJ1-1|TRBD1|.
CASSGTGAFF
TGTGCCAGCAGTGGGACAGGAGCTTTCTTT
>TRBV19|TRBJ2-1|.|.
CASSIRGHGNEQFF
TGTGCCAGTAGTATCAGGGGACACGGGAATGAGCAGTTCTTC
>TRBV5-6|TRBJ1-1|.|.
CASSSPVEGSTEAFF
TGTGCCAGCAGCTCCCCGGTGGAGGGTAGCACTGAAGCTTTCTTT
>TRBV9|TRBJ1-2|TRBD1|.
CASSLNLGGAGGYTF
TGTGCCAGCAGCCTCAACCTAGGGGGCGCGGGCGGCTACACCTTC
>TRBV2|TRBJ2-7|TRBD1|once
CASSNTGGEQYF
TGTGCCAGCAGTAATACAGGGGGCGAGCAGTACTTC
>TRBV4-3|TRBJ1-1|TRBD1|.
CASSQDEGAMVEAFF
TGCGCCAGCAGCCAAGATGAGGGGGCCATGGTTGAAGCTTTCTTT
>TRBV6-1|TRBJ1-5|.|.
CASSEAENQPQHF
TGTGCCAGCAGTGAAGCGGAGAATCAGCCCCAGCATTTT